Listed here are 10 T cell receptor beta chains from one sample, sequenced in a study of T cell clusters in autoimmune cytopenias. Each sample's input was about 250 ng genomic DNA, roughly 40,000 genome equivalents. TRB was amplified by touch-down multiplex PCR, primer pools A and B combined. For each CDR3 protein, TCRdb gives one entry from its re-call of the multiplex PCR reads, without DNA. The listing contains roughly 8,100 distinct CDR3 sequences. The material sequenced was peripheral blood. These receptors were taken from a human donor with an autoimmune cytopenia or autoimmune hepatitis (not recorded which).

The V call is TRBV20-1, the J call TRBJ2-5; the D call of TRBD1 rests on TCRdb alone, since no DNA is present to check it. The CDR3 loop spans 12 amino acids. The germline V gene encodes CDR1 DFQATT and CDR2 SNEGSKA (reference sequence). CDR3 amino acids: CSAISEGHEQFF.

By frequency, this clonotype registers medium-sized. CDR3 region: CSVEEHRGLSSGELFF. The chain combines TRBV29-1 with TRBJ2-2; TCRdb lists TRBD1, though no DNA is available to test this call. This CDR3 is 16 amino acids long. CDR1 SQVTM and CDR2 ANQGSEA come from the germline V gene.

This clonotype is identified as medium-sized from frequency. The V call is TRBV18, the J call TRBJ2-7. The CDR3 runs to 12 residues. CDR1 and CDR2 (germline): KGHSH, LQKENI. CDR3 region: CASSPAGYEQYF.

V usage is TRBV6-5 and J usage is TRBJ1-5. This CDR3 contains 13 residues. Germline CDR1 reads MNHEY; CDR2 reads SVGAGI. The CDR3 here is CASSEAGYQPQHF.

This clonotype is labeled medium-sized based on frequency. The rearrangement joins TRBV19 to TRBJ2-1; TCRdb proposes TRBD2, but this gene call is untestable without DNA. CDR1 and CDR2 from the germline V gene are LNHDA and SQIVND (reference sequence). The CDR3 extends over 16 amino acids. The CDR3 sequence: CASSKGGGRSYNEQFF.

The rearrangement joins TRBV5-1 to TRBJ1-4; TCRdb reports TRBD1, a call that lacks DNA to check it against. The germline V gene has CDR1 SGHRS and CDR2 YFSETQ. The CDR3 is made up of 16 amino acids. Here the CDR3 reads CASSPRRDMTNEKLFF.

V and J are TRBV6-1 and TRBJ1-1. CDR3 length: 11 amino acids. Germline CDR1 reads MNHNS; CDR2 reads SASEGT. This chain's CDR3 is CASRGNTEAFF.

This clonotype is labeled medium-sized based on frequency. The gene calls are TRBV11-1 and TRBJ1-2. Germline V gives CDR1 SGHAT, CDR2 FQDESV (reference sequence). The CDR3 extends over 12 amino acids. The CDR3 sequence: CASSFDNYGYTF.

The CDR3 protein is CSASVTGVSGYTF. V and J are TRBV20-1 and TRBJ1-2; TCRdb's D call, TRBD1, is unchecked because there is no DNA. Germline values: CDR1 DFQATT, CDR2 SNEGSKA (reference sequence). The CDR3 spans 13 residues.

This clonotype counts as medium-sized (0.01 to 0.1%) by frequency. The CDR3 is CASSVPGGDVQPQHF. The chain couples TRBV19 to TRBJ1-5; without DNA, the TCRdb call of TRBD1 cannot be checked. Germline loops: CDR1 LNHDA, CDR2 SQIVND (reference sequence). This CDR3 has 15 amino acids.